This T cell receptor (beta chain) was identified during a study of shared clonotypes between healthy human individuals. The CDR3 is 18 residues long. Deletions cut 9 bases from V and 2 bases from J, with 25 bases between. CDR1 is LNHDA and CDR2 is SQIVND in the germline V gene (reference sequence). Replicate PCRs run on sorted subsets employed approximately 0.2 ug DNA, around 27,000 T cell genomes. Clones were sequenced by immunoSEQ multiplex PCR, and TCRdb holds only the in-frame ones, with some missing. Seen here are roughly 2,500,000 clones, under 95% observed once, and the top ten hold 0.36%. This clonotype originated in a man aged 18 to 30 in good health. Some clones in this sample may be carry-over from other donors' samples. This chain links TRBV19 with TRBJ1-4; D is possibly TRBD1 (6 bases). Sequenced input: naive CD4+ T cells from PBMCs. As to subset: CD45RA+ positively selected. The chain's CDR3 is CARKWGSGANATNEKLFF. The CDR3 bases are TGTGCCAGAAAATGGGGGTCGGGGGCTAACGCGACTAATGAAAAACTGTTTTTT. The full variable domain, in which reference TRBV19 and TRBJ1-4 provide the parts outside the CDR3, is DGGITQSPKYLFRKEGQNVTLSCEQNLNHDAMYWYRQDPGQGLRLIYYSQIVNDFQKGDIAEGYSVSREKKESFPLTVTSAQKNPTAFYLCARKWGSGANATNEKLFFGSGTQLSVL.